Shown below are 8 T cell receptor beta chains from a single sample sequenced in a study of shared clonotypes between healthy human individuals. Repertoires were generated with immunoSEQ multiplex PCR, while TCRdb's copy carries only in-frame clones and drops some. Altogether under 2.5 million clones are present, around 93% being singletons, with the ten largest covering around 0.4%. Sequencing was performed on naive CD4+ T cells from PBMCs. Documented subset: CD45RA+ positively selected. These receptors were taken from a man younger than 30 in good health. Some clones in this sample may be carry-over from other donors' samples.

The chain joins TRBV2 to TRBJ2-1; 9 bases are shared with TRBD2. CDR3 size: 13 residues. V lost 7 bases and J lost 7; bases outside the gene matches: 5. Per germline, CDR1 SNHLY and CDR2 FYNNEI. The CDR3 DNA sequence: TGTGCCAGCATTAGCGGGAGTGGAAATGAGCAGTTCTTC. Protein sequence: CASISGSGNEQFF. Looking up the rest from reference TRBV2 and TRBJ2-1 gives the full variable domain: EPEVTQTPSHQVTQMGQEVILRCVPISNHLYFYWYRQILGQKVEFLVSFYNNEISEKSEIFDDQFSVERPDGSNFTLKIRSTKLEDSAMYFCASISGSGNEQFFGPGTRLTVL.

This clone showed up just once. The rearrangement uses TRBV28 and TRBJ1-5, with TRBD1 identical over 7 bases. The ends lost 6 bases at V and 6 bases at J; junction bases unmatched: 8. Germline values: CDR1 MDHEN, CDR2 SYDVKM. This CDR3 spans 14 amino acids. CDR3 amino acids: CASRIGTESQPQHF. The CDR3, as DNA: TGTGCCAGCAGGATCGGGACAGAGAGTCAGCCCCAGCATTTT.

The chain links TRBV7-2 to TRBJ2-2; D may match TRBD1 or TRBD2 (5 bases each). Germline loops: CDR1 SGHTA, CDR2 FQGNSA. This CDR3 is built from 15 residues. The V and J ends lost 4 bases and 4 bases respectively, with 13 bases between them. CDR3 sequence: CASSSQGDGTGELFF. DNA for the CDR3: TGTGCCAGCAGCTCCCAAGGGGACGGCACCGGGGAGCTGTTTTTT. Looking up the rest from reference TRBV7-2 and TRBJ2-2 gives the full variable domain: GAGVSQSPSNKVTEKGKDVELRCDPISGHTALYWYRQSLGQGLEFLIYFQGNSAPDKSGLPSDRFSAERTGGSVSTLTIQRTQQEDSAVYLCASSSQGDGTGELFFGEGSRLTVL.

The chain couples TRBV5-1 to TRBJ2-5, with unresolved D. Trimming removed 1 base from V and 3 bases from J, with 10 bases in between. The germline V gene encodes CDR1 SGHRS and CDR2 YFSETQ. The CDR3 length is 14 residues. Here the CDR3 DNA reads TGCGCCAGCAGCTTGATAGGTTTTGAAGAGACCCAGTACTTC. Its translation: CASSLIGFEETQYF.

The gene calls are TRBV30 and TRBJ2-2; 9 bases match TRBD2. The V segment lost 3 bases and the J segment 2 bases; nucleotides outside the gene matches: 4. This CDR3 has 15 amino acids. Looked up from germline, CDR1 is GTSNPN and CDR2 is SVGIG (reference sequence). This CDR3 reads CAWRLAGRNTGELFF. CDR3 in DNA: TGTGCCTGGAGGCTAGCGGGAAGAAACACCGGGGAGCTGTTTTTT.

The J gene is TRBJ2-7, the V gene TRBV7-2; 10 bases match TRBD1. CDR3 size: 15 residues. Germline V gene lookup returns CDR1 SGHTA and CDR2 FQGNSA. With V trimmed by 5 bases and J by 2 bases, 6 bases remained unmatched. In DNA, the CDR3 is TGTGCCAGCAGCATGCCGGACAGGGGGACCTACGAGCAGTACTTC. Translated, it gives CASSMPDRGTYEQYF. Looking up the rest from reference TRBV7-2 and TRBJ2-7 gives the full variable domain: GAGVSQSPSNKVTEKGKDVELRCDPISGHTALYWYRQSLGQGLEFLIYFQGNSAPDKSGLPSDRFSAERTGGSVSTLTIQRTQQEDSAVYLCASSMPDRGTYEQYFGPGTRLTVT.

This chain uses TRBV7-3 with TRBJ2-5; tentative D call: TRBD2 (6 bases). Trimming shortened V by 1 base and J by 2 bases, and 11 bases separated the two germline ends. The germline V gene has CDR1 SGHTA and CDR2 FQGTGA. The CDR3 totals 15 residues. The CDR3 DNA follows: TGTGCCAGCAGCTTAAAATCTGCGGGGCAAGAGACCCAGTACTTC. It translates to CASSLKSAGQETQYF.

As for this clone: The sample has other DNA sequences that encode this CDR3 too. The chain links TRBV27 to TRBJ2-7; perhaps D is TRBD1 or TRBD2 (6 bases each). V lost 3 bases to trimming and J lost 1 base, with 13 bases between them. This CDR3 has 15 residues. Germline CDR1 is MNHEY and CDR2 is SMNVEV (reference sequence). The CDR3 DNA reads TGTGCCAGCAGTTTCCCGGGGGCAGGGTCCTACGAGCAGTACTTC. Protein: CASSFPGAGSYEQYF.